The 26 T cell receptor beta chains in this list originate from one sample, sequenced in a study of blood T cell repertoires in COVID-19. TCRdb's table, derived via immunoSEQ multiplex PCR, lists solely in-frame clones and lacks some. The data hold roughly 90,000 clones, with roughly 84% observed a single time. Specimen: peripheral blood. The receptors stem from a woman at least 80 years old with active or convalescent COVID-19.

The V call is TRBV10-1, the J call TRBJ1-2; TRBD1 aligns across 7 bases. The CDR3 is made up of 15 amino acids. Germline V gene data show CDR1 as WNHNN and CDR2 as SYGVQD (reference sequence). The CDR3 protein is CASLARDSSNYGYTF. DNA of the CDR3: TGCGCTTCTTTGGCCCGGGACAGTTCTAACTATGGCTACACCTTC.

This chain links TRBV19 with TRBJ1-1; the D is unclear. The CDR3 is made up of 14 amino acids. Germline lookup yields CDR1 LNHDA and CDR2 SQIVND (reference sequence). Trimming left V 5 bases short and J 1 base short, with 11 bases between. CDR3 protein: CASSVRQENTEAFF. Written as DNA, the CDR3 is TGTGCCAGTAGTGTCCGGCAGGAGAACACTGAAGCTTTCTTT.

This clone was counted between two and nine times. The V gene is TRBV23-1, the J gene TRBJ2-1; TRBD1 matches 7 bases. TRBV23-1 is an ORF; its function is uncertain. The CDR3 consists of 17 residues. V trimming: 0 bases; J trimming: 3 bases; junction bases outside the gene matches: 8. CDR3 protein: CASSQSTGASFYNEQFF. The CDR3 DNA reads as TGCGCCAGCAGTCAATCTACAGGGGCCTCCTTCTACAATGAGCAGTTCTTC.

The J gene is TRBJ2-1, the V gene TRBV21-1; TRBD2 is taken as the D call from the table, unchecked against the DNA. TRBV21-1 is a pseudogene segment. The CDR3 has 15 residues. CDR3 nucleotide sequence: TGTGCCAGCAGCGTTGGGAGGGCCCTCCTCGGTGAGCAGTTCTTC. Amino acids: CASSVGRALLGEQFF.

The J gene is TRBJ2-3, the V gene TRBV7-9; no reliable D call. This CDR3 has 10 amino acids. Germline V gene data show CDR1 as SEHNR and CDR2 as FQNEAQ (reference sequence). In DNA form, the CDR3 reads TGTGCTACGGGCACAGATACGCAGTATTTT. It specifies CATGTDTQYF. The variable domain in full, completed from reference TRBV7-9 and TRBJ2-3, reads DTGVSQNPRHKITKRGQNVTFRCDPISEHNRLYWYRQTLGQGPEFLTYFQNEAQLEKSRLLSDRFSAERPKGSFSTLEIQRTEQGDSAMYLCATGTDTQYFGPGTRLTVL.

This clone was observed once. This chain connects TRBV10-1 to TRBJ1-5; 7 nucleotides agree with TRBD1. Germline CDR1 is WNHNN and CDR2 is SYGVQD (reference sequence). Trimming at V came to 2 bases and at J to 6 bases, leaving 16 bases not matched to a gene. The CDR3 consists of 18 residues. The CDR3 here is CASSEPKTDRDGCQPQHF. CDR3 DNA: TGCGCCAGCAGTGAGCCAAAAACCGACAGGGATGGGTGTCAGCCCCAGCATTTT.

The chain is built from TRBV30 and TRBJ1-1; D is unresolved. V shed 4 bases and J shed 1 base, with 10 bases lying between them. CDR1 is GTSNPN and CDR2 is SVGIG in the germline V gene (reference sequence). The CDR3 spans 13 residues. The CDR3 loop reads CAWIRRENTEAFF. The CDR3 DNA follows: TGTGCCTGGATAAGGCGGGAGAACACTGAAGCTTTCTTT.

The genes are TRBV19 and TRBJ1-4; D remains ambiguous. V was pared by 6 bases and J by 7 bases, with 18 bases between. Germline values: CDR1 LNHDA, CDR2 SQIVND (reference sequence). The CDR3 has 15 residues. CDR3 residues: CASRNSRLNFEKLFF. In DNA, the CDR3 is TGTGCCAGTAGGAACAGTAGGCTTAACTTTGAAAAACTGTTTTTT.

V and J are TRBV10-1 and TRBJ1-1; D perhaps matches TRBD1 (5 bases). The CDR3 runs 13 residues. V lost 0 bases, J lost 7 bases, and 9 bases lay in between. Germline CDR1 WNHNN, CDR2 SYGVQD (reference sequence). CDR3 in DNA: TGCGCCAGCAGTGAGTCGGGAAGGGGTGAAGCTTTCTTT. As protein: CASSESGRGEAFF.

The V call is TRBV7-8, the J call TRBJ2-7, with 7 bases aligning to TRBD1. Trimming removed 5 bases from V and 0 bases from J; junction bases left unmatched: 4. The germline V gene encodes CDR1 SGHVS and CDR2 FQNEAQ. The CDR3 runs 14 residues. The CDR3, as DNA: TGTGCCAGCAGCGCCCGGGACAGCTCCTACGAGCAGTACTTC. This codes for CASSARDSSYEQYF. Together with reference TRBV7-8 and TRBJ2-7, the CDR3 gives the full variable domain: GAGVSQSPRYKVAKRGQDVALRCDPISGHVSLFWYQQALGQGPEFLTYFQNEAQLDKSGLPSDRFFAERPEGSVSTLKIQRTQQEDSAVYLCASSARDSSYEQYFGPGTRLTVT.

In DNA, the CDR3 is TGCGCCAGCAGCCCTGGTTCCGCGACCTACAATGAGCAGTTCTTC. Protein product: CASSPGSATYNEQFF. The chain is built from TRBV5-1 and TRBJ2-1, with no clear D. The CDR3 has 15 amino acids. Germline V gene sequence: CDR1 SGHRS, CDR2 YFSETQ. V lost 4 bases and J lost 2, with 13 bases in between.

This chain uses TRBV5-6 with TRBJ2-1, with TRBD1 as a possible D gene (5 bases). Trimming removed 4 bases at V and 0 bases at J, with 11 bases between. The germline CDR1 and CDR2 sequences are SGHDT and YYEEEE. The CDR3 loop spans 15 amino acids. CDR3 residues: CASSQTESSYNEQFF. CDR3 sequence (DNA): TGTGCCAGCAGCCAGACAGAAAGCTCCTACAATGAGCAGTTCTTC.

The table lists this clone with a count of one. This chain uses TRBV29-1 with TRBJ1-5; the D gene is possibly TRBD1 (5 bases). Trimming took off 4 bases at V and 1 base at J, with 11 bases between the two ends. CDR3 length: 14 residues. Looked up from germline, CDR1 is SQVTM and CDR2 is ANQGSEA. The CDR3 sequence: CSVGGGRSNQPQHF. CDR3 nucleotides: TGCAGCGTTGGGGGCGGGAGGAGCAATCAGCCCCAGCATTTT.

CDR3 nucleotides: TGTGCCAGCAGGAGGACGGGGAGCTCCTACGAGCAGTACTTC. Its translation: CASRRTGSSYEQYF. The rearrangement uses TRBV11-3 and TRBJ2-7; D is perhaps TRBD2 (5 bases). Trimming stripped 6 bases from V and 0 bases from J, with 12 bases between. Germline assignment: CDR1 SGHNT and CDR2 YENEEA. The CDR3 contains 14 residues.

The chain links TRBV30 to TRBJ2-5; 11 bases line up with TRBD2. This CDR3 is 16 amino acids long. The germline V gene encodes CDR1 GTSNPN and CDR2 SVGIG (reference sequence). V gave up 1 base and J gave up 2 bases; unmatched junction bases: 6. The CDR3 sequence is CAWSELAGVLQETQYF. CDR3 sequence (DNA): TGTGCCTGGAGTGAACTAGCGGGAGTCTTGCAAGAGACCCAGTACTTC.

The chain uses TRBV5-1 and TRBJ2-3; D gene unclear. V was clipped by 0 bases and J by 3 bases, with 8 bases between them. This CDR3 has 14 residues. Germline V gene lookup returns CDR1 SGHRS and CDR2 YFSETQ. DNA of the CDR3: TGCGCCAGCAGCTTGGGGTCAGAAACAGATACGCAGTATTTT. Its protein product is CASSLGSETDTQYF.

The chain recombines TRBV27 with TRBJ1-2; D unclear. V lost 2 bases, J lost 1 base, and 8 bases lay in between. Germline lookup yields CDR1 MNHEY and CDR2 SMNVEV (reference sequence). The CDR3 runs 14 residues. CDR3 in DNA: TGTGCCAGCAGTTTACAGACTTTTAACTATGGCTACACCTTC. This encodes CASSLQTFNYGYTF.

V gene TRBV28 combines with J gene TRBJ1-2; TRBD1 matches at 11 bases. The CDR3 runs 16 residues. The germline V gene has CDR1 MDHEN and CDR2 SYDVKM. Germline trimming cut 6 bases from V and 8 bases from J; bases unmatched to any gene: 14. The CDR3 nucleotides read TGTGCCAGCAGGATCCTCTCCCCCGGGACAGGGGGAGGCTACACCTTC. Its translation: CASRILSPGTGGGYTF.

The chain joins TRBV5-5 to TRBJ1-2, with TRBD1 matching 8 bases. CDR3 length: 15 amino acids. J gave up 4 bases and V 6 bases, and 11 bases lay outside the gene matches. The germline V gene has CDR1 SGHKS and CDR2 YYEKEE (reference sequence). Here the CDR3 reads CASNSPGGESYGYTF. In DNA, the CDR3 is TGTGCCAGCAACTCCCCAGGGGGCGAGAGCTATGGCTACACCTTC.

The chain is built from TRBV2 and TRBJ1-5, with 8 bases matching TRBD1. CDR1 SNHLY and CDR2 FYNNEI come from the germline V gene. After removal of 9 bases from V and 6 bases from J, the junction contained 13 bases not matched to a gene. The CDR3 totals 15 residues. In DNA, the CDR3 is TGTGCCAGTTCGACAGGGGACCCAGCCATTCAGCCCCAGCATTTT. It encodes CASSTGDPAIQPQHF.

The chain is built from TRBV6-5 and TRBJ1-2; no clear D. This CDR3 has 14 amino acids. V was clipped by 4 bases and J by 10 bases, with 19 bases between them. Germline V CDR1 and CDR2: MNHEY, SVGAGI. This chain's CDR3 is CASSSNPEGGDYTF. CDR3 coding DNA: TGTGCCAGCAGTTCCAACCCCGAGGGAGGCGACTACACCTTC.

This clone was detected only once. This chain connects TRBV29-1 to TRBJ2-7, with D perhaps TRBD2 (6 bases). From germline, CDR1 is SQVTM and CDR2 ANQGSEA. The CDR3 has 13 residues. V dropped 6 bases and J dropped 3 bases, with 15 bases sitting between them. The CDR3 loop is CSVRNSGSYEQYF. In DNA, the CDR3 is TGCAGCGTCCGTAATAGCGGAAGCTACGAGCAGTACTTC.

This chain links TRBV13 with TRBJ1-6, with unresolved D. Germline V CDR1 and CDR2: PRHDT, FYEKMQ (reference sequence). There are 16 residues in the CDR3. The V and J ends lost 4 bases and 8 bases respectively, with 18 bases between them. Here the CDR3 DNA reads TGTGCCAGCAGCTCCCGTACTGGAGGCGCTTATTCACCCCTCCACTTT. It encodes CASSSRTGGAYSPLHF.

This chain links TRBV7-8 with TRBJ2-5, with D possibly being TRBD2 (6 bases). In germline, CDR1 is SGHVS, CDR2 FQNEAQ. V dropped 6 bases and J dropped 3 bases, with 14 bases sitting between them. The CDR3 runs to 14 residues. The CDR3: CASSIAGPEETQYF. CDR3 coding DNA: TGTGCCAGCAGTATTGCGGGGCCCGAAGAGACCCAGTACTTC.

The chain has TRBV29-1 and TRBJ2-7; TRBD1 matches at 9 bases. Germline V lookup: CDR1 SQVTM, CDR2 ANQGSEA. The CDR3 consists of 12 residues. With V trimmed by 7 bases and J by 3 bases, 4 bases remained unmatched. CDR3 amino acids: CSAGDRDYEQYF. CDR3 bases: TGCAGCGCCGGGGACAGGGACTACGAGCAGTACTTC.

The rearrangement links TRBV28 to TRBJ1-2; no clear D gene. The CDR3 length is 14 residues. The germline gives CDR1 MDHEN, CDR2 SYDVKM. Trimming took 4 bases from V and 3 from J, leaving 12 bases between them. The CDR3 sequence is CASSSPGRDYGYTF. CDR3 bases: TGTGCCAGCAGTTCCCCCGGGAGAGACTATGGCTACACCTTC.